This passage covers 2 T cell receptor beta chains from one sample sequenced in a study of glioma-infiltrating T cells. The iRepertoire nested amplicon-rescue multiplex PCR amplified TCR alpha and beta CDR3s from RNA. A single record per CDR3 protein comes from TCRdb applying MiXCR to the multiplex PCR reads. The sample holds some 120,000 distinct CDR3 sequences, about 23% seen once. Sequencing was done on a sample of glioma tissue, nonneoplastic brain tissue, or PBMCs (not recorded which). The receptors come from a human donor with low-grade glioma or glioblastoma, undergoing nonglioma brain surgery, or in good health (not recorded which).

This clonotype was counted ten times or more. The rearrangement joins TRBV28 to TRBJ2-7; no definite D call. This CDR3 spans 13 amino acids. The V gene's germline CDR1 is MDHEN and CDR2 SYDVKM. V dropped 5 bases and J dropped 3 bases, with 11 bases sitting between them. As DNA, the CDR3 is TGTGCCAGCAGTCTCCGACACTTCTACGAGCAGTACTTC. This translates into CASSLRHFYEQYF. Variable domain in full (rest from reference TRBV28 and TRBJ2-7): DVKVTQSSRYLVKRTGEKVFLECVQDMDHENMFWYRQDPGLGLRLIYFSYDVKMKEKGDIPEGYSVSREKKERFSLILESASTNQTSMYLCASSLRHFYEQYFGPGTRLTVT.

This clonotype was recorded at least ten times. The J gene is TRBJ1-2, the V gene TRBV27; 10 bases are a match to TRBD1. The germline gives CDR1 MNHEY, CDR2 SMNVEV (reference sequence). CDR3 length equals 15 residues. Germline trimming cut 4 bases from V and 6 bases from J; bases unmatched to any gene: 8. For the CDR3, the DNA is TGTGCCAGCAGTTCCTCCCCCGGGACAGGGGATGGCTACACCTTC. It specifies CASSSSPGTGDGYTF.